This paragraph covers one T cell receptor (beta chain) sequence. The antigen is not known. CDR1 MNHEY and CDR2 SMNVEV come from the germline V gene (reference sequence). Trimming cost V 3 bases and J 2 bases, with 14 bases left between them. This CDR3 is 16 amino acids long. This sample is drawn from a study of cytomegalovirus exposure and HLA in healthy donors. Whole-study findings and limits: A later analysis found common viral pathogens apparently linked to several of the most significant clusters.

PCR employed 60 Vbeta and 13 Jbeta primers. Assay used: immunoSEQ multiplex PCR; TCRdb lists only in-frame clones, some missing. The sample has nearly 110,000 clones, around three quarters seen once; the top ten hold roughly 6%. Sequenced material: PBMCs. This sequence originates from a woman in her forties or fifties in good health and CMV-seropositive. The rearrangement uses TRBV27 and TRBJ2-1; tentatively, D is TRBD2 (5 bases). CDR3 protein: CASSFLPAATYNEQFF. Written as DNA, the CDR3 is TGTGCCAGCAGTTTTCTCCCAGCGGCCACCTACAATGAGCAGTTCTTC.